What follows describes a single TCR beta chain. This sample is part of a study of CD8+CD57+ T cells in acquired aplastic anemia. V was clipped by 5 bases and J by 0 bases; unmatched bases: 9. The CDR3 is 16 residues long. The germline gives CDR1 SEHNR, CDR2 FQNEAQ (reference sequence). It was patients with CD8+CD57+ cell expansion by flow cytometry who were chosen for sequencing. Acquired aplastic anemia of severe grade affected all patients. The use of genomic DNA as template underpinned the TCR beta VDJ and CDR3 profiling. TCRdb re-derived calls from the reads in MiXCR, one entry per CDR3 protein. Of around 220,000 distinct CDR3 sequences in the sample, about half are singletons; the top ten hold 20%.

The TCR sequence derives from a human donor with aplastic anemia. V usage is TRBV7-9 and J usage is TRBJ2-7, with 8 bases matching TRBD1. Sequenced: sorted CD4+, CD8+, or CD8+CD57+ T cells (not recorded which) from PBMCs. In DNA form, the CDR3 reads TGTGCCAGCAGCCGCCAAGGACAGGGAAGCTCCTACGAGCAGTACTTC. Its protein is CASSRQGQGSSYEQYF.